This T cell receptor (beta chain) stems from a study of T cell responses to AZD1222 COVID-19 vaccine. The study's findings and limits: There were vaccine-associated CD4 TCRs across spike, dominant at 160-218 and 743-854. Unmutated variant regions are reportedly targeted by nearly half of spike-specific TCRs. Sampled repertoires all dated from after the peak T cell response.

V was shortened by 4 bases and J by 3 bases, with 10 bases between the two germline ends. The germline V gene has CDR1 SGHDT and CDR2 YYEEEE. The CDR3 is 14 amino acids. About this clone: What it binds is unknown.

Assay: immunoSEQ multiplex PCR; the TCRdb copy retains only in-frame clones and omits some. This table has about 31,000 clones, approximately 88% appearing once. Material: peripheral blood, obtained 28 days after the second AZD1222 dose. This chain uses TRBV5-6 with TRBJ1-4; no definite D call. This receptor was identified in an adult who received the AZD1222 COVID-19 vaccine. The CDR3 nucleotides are TGTGCCAGCAGCCCGGACGGATCTAATGAAAAACTGTTTTTT. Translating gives CASSPDGSNEKLFF.